These 24 T cell receptor beta chains were all obtained from the same sample, sequenced in a study of regulatory T cells in long-lasting Graves disease. Arm-PCR of CDR3 regions and iRepertoire HTBI primers were used to build TCR beta libraries. TCRdb processed the multiplex PCR reads anew with MiXCR; each CDR3 protein has one entry. The data show roughly 430,000 distinct CDR3 sequences, with about 17% seen just once and about 10% held by the top ten. Time point indicated: newly diagnosed GD, antithyroid drugs for less than 3 months. RNA extracted from PBMCs served as the sequencing template. These data also formed part of another study, on T cells in Graves' hyperthyroidism and ophthalmopathy.

The sequenced sample was peripheral blood mononuclear cells (PBMCs), obtained at new diagnosis, from a patient treated with antithyroid drugs. The source of these receptors is a woman under 40 with Graves disease.

This clonotype occurred a few times. V and J are TRBV28 and TRBJ1-5; 8 bases are a match to TRBD1. The germline CDR1 and CDR2 sequences are MDHEN and SYDVKM. The J segment lost 4 bases and the V segment lost 6 bases, leaving 5 bases of the junction unmatched. The CDR3 extends over 14 amino acids. This CDR3 is CASSLQGANQPQHF. The CDR3 coding sequence is TGTGCCAGCAGCCTCCAGGGGGCTAATCAGCCCCAGCATTTT. Combining the CDR3 with reference TRBV28 and TRBJ1-5 gives the whole variable domain DVKVTQSSRYLVKRTGEKVFLECVQDMDHENMFWYRQDPGLGLRLIYFSYDVKMKEKGDIPEGYSVSREKKERFSLILESASTNQTSMYLCASSLQGANQPQHFGDGTRLSIL.

On this clonotype: The CDR3 does not close with the conserved phenylalanine or tryptophan, likely indicating a read error. The chain uses TRBV27 and TRBJ2-7; 9 bases fit TRBD2. J lost 0 bases, V lost 4 bases, and 7 bases had no gene match. Germline V gene lookup returns CDR1 MNHEY and CDR2 SMNVEV (reference sequence). The CDR3 contains 16 residues. The CDR3 nucleotides read TGTGCCAGCAGTTCCCGACTAGCGGTAAGCTCCTACGAGCAGTACCTC. Protein: CASSSRLAVSSYEQYL.

This clonotype was recorded many times. This chain joins TRBV5-1 and TRBJ2-2; no definite D call. The CDR3 totals 15 residues. Trimming pared 4 bases from V and 0 bases from J, leaving 10 bases between. The germline CDR1 and CDR2 sequences are SGHRS and YFSETQ. The CDR3 loop reads CASSRTSSNTGELFF. CDR3 DNA: TGCGCCAGCAGCCGGACGTCCTCGAACACCGGGGAGCTGTTTTTT.

This clonotype was observed at least ten times. The rearrangement links TRBV7-9 to TRBJ2-2; unclear D gene. Trimming stripped 5 bases from V and 1 base from J, with 2 bases between. The CDR3 sequence is 12 residues long. From germline, CDR1 is SEHNR and CDR2 FQNEAQ (reference sequence). This CDR3 is CASSENTGELFF. Here the CDR3 DNA reads TGTGCCAGCAGCGAGAACACCGGGGAGCTGTTTTTT.

In its sample, this clonotype was seen a few times. CDR3: CASSDLEGPDTQYF. The CDR3 DNA follows: TGTGCCAGCAGCGACCTGGAGGGCCCAGATACGCAGTATTTT. The chain links TRBV7-9 to TRBJ2-3; TRBD2 might be the D (6 bases). Germline assignment: CDR1 SEHNR and CDR2 FQNEAQ (reference sequence). The V end was cut by 5 bases, the J end by 4 bases, with 13 bases between. The CDR3 extends over 14 amino acids.

This clonotype was picked up many times. The chain links TRBV6-2 or TRBV6-3 to TRBJ2-1; TRBD2 agrees at 7 bases. Per germline, CDR1 MNHEY and CDR2 SVGEGT. The CDR3 consists of 15 residues. V gave up 7 bases and J gave up 0 bases; unmatched junction bases: 6. This chain's CDR3 is CASKSAGASYNEQFF. DNA of the CDR3: TGTGCCAGCAAATCGGCGGGAGCCTCCTACAATGAGCAGTTCTTC.

This clonotype occurred a few times. This chain uses TRBV20-1 with TRBJ2-7, with 7 nucleotides matching TRBD1. The ends lost 2 bases at V and 0 bases at J; junction bases unmatched: 7. CDR1 DFQATT and CDR2 SNEGSKA come from the germline V gene (reference sequence). The CDR3 sequence is 15 residues long. The CDR3 region is CSARRWDSDSYEQYF. The CDR3, as DNA: TGCAGTGCTAGACGGTGGGACAGTGACTCCTACGAGCAGTACTTC.

The sample holds a few counts of this clonotype. The J gene is TRBJ2-7, the V gene TRBV30; D remains unclear. The CDR3 runs to 11 residues. Germline-derived CDR1 and CDR2 are GTSNPN and SVGIG (reference sequence). Trimming removed 2 bases from V and 3 bases from J, with 5 bases in between. The CDR3 spells CAWSSYYEQYF. DNA for the CDR3: TGTGCCTGGAGTAGTTACTACGAGCAGTACTTC.

The V gene is TRBV6-2 or TRBV6-3, the J gene TRBJ1-2, with a tentative D call TRBD1 (5 bases). The CDR3 totals 14 residues. V gave up 2 bases and J gave up 6 bases, with 13 bases separating them. The V gene's germline CDR1 is MNHEY and CDR2 SVGEGT. CDR3 in DNA: TGTGCCAGCAGTTACCGGGGACGACCGGATGGCTACACCTTC. Amino acids: CASSYRGRPDGYTF.

This clonotype was counted ten times or more. V and J are TRBV6-2 or TRBV6-3 and TRBJ1-2; D is possibly TRBD1 (6 bases). This CDR3 has 15 residues. Germline CDR1 MNHEY, CDR2 SVGEGT. Trimming stripped 6 bases from V and 3 bases from J, with 17 bases between. DNA of the CDR3: TGTGCCAGCAGGGAACAGGGAGCGGGTGACTATGGCTACACCTTC. Translated: CASREQGAGDYGYTF.

This clonotype came up many times. V is TRBV6-1 and J is TRBJ1-4; maybe TRBD1 (5 bases). Germline V gene lookup returns CDR1 MNHNS and CDR2 SASEGT. Between the trimmed V and J ends, which lost 2 bases and 5 bases, there was a span of 9 bases. CDR3 length: 14 amino acids. The CDR3 bases are TGTGCCAGCAGTGAACAGGGAGAGAATGAAAAACTGTTTTTT. It is translated as CASSEQGENEKLFF.

This clonotype was recorded many times. The rearrangement uses TRBV30 and TRBJ1-2; no clear D gene. V gave up 0 bases and J gave up 3 bases, with 11 bases separating them. This CDR3 comprises 14 residues. Germline CDR1 reads GTSNPN; CDR2 reads SVGIG (reference sequence). CDR3: CAWSVRVIDYGYTF. CDR3 in DNA: TGTGCCTGGAGTGTACGGGTAATCGACTATGGCTACACCTTC.

This clonotype was detected ten times or more. V gene TRBV28 combines with J gene TRBJ2-5; perhaps TRBD1 as D (6 bases). CDR3 length: 17 residues. Per germline, CDR1 MDHEN and CDR2 SYDVKM. Trimming removed 7 bases at V and 2 bases at J, with 23 bases between. The CDR3 sequence: CASTRSSDSGLQETQYF. In DNA form, the CDR3 reads TGTGCCAGCACTCGAAGTTCGGACAGTGGGCTTCAAGAGACCCAGTACTTC.

The CDR3 DNA reads TGTGCCAGCAGCTTAACCTGGACAGATACAGATACGCAGTATTTT. This translates into CASSLTWTDTDTQYF. The V gene is TRBV12-3 or TRBV12-4, the J gene TRBJ2-3; D perhaps matches TRBD1 (6 bases). V lost 6 bases, J lost 3 bases, and 16 bases lay in between. The CDR3 runs to 15 residues.

The chain combines TRBV7-8 with TRBJ2-7; a weak D match, TRBD1 (5 bases). Trimming removed 2 bases from V and 4 bases from J, with 18 bases in between. CDR3 size: 16 residues. Germline-derived CDR1 and CDR2 are SGHVS and FQNEAQ. The CDR3 nucleotides are TGTGCCAGCAGCTTACAAAGTAGGGGCCGATTATACGAGCAGTACTTC. Protein sequence: CASSLQSRGRLYEQYF.

V usage is TRBV18 and J usage is TRBJ2-3, with 7 bases fitting TRBD2. V was clipped by 6 bases and J by 6 bases; unmatched bases: 6. The CDR3 runs 13 residues. The germline V gene encodes CDR1 KGHSH and CDR2 LQKENI. CDR3 bases: TGTGCCAGCTCCCTAGCGGTTTCGGATACGCAGTATTTT. Translating gives CASSLAVSDTQYF.

This chain connects TRBV7-9 to TRBJ1-5, with a possible D match to TRBD1 (5 bases). In germline, CDR1 is SEHNR, CDR2 FQNEAQ (reference sequence). CDR3 length: 14 amino acids. Trimming cost V 5 bases and J 0 bases, with 8 bases left between them. DNA for the CDR3: TGTGCCAGCAGCGGGGGGGGTAGCAATCAGCCCCAGCATTTT. It codes for CASSGGGSNQPQHF.

As for this clonotype: This is likely an artifact of a read error, given a far larger clone one base away. The chain uses TRBV28 and TRBJ2-3, with D perhaps assigned TRBD1 or TRBD2 (6 bases each). The V and J ends lost 3 bases and 11 bases respectively, with 30 bases between them. This CDR3 comprises 18 residues. Germline V gene sequence: CDR1 MDHEN, CDR2 SYDVKM. CDR3 sequence: CASSFRDPGGGDADGQYF. DNA of the CDR3: TGTGCCAGCAGTTTCCGGGACCCCGGGGGCGGAGACGCCGATGGGCAGTATTTT.

This clonotype was counted ten times or more. The J gene is TRBJ2-2, the V gene TRBV5-1, with 8 bases matching TRBD1. The CDR3 sequence is 17 residues long. Germline-derived CDR1 and CDR2 are SGHRS and YFSETQ. Trimming at V came to 4 bases and at J to 1 base, leaving 9 bases not matched to a gene. The CDR3 DNA follows: TGCGCCAGCAGCCCCCTCCGGGGACAGGAGAACACCGGGGAGCTGTTTTTT. Translated, it gives CASSPLRGQENTGELFF.

CDR3 protein: CASISGLMNTEAFF. CDR3 coding DNA: TGTGCCAGCATCTCGGGTCTGATGAACACTGAAGCTTTCTTT. V is TRBV2 and J is TRBJ1-1, with D hard to call. The CDR3 consists of 14 residues. V was shortened by 7 bases and J by 0 bases, with 12 bases between the two germline ends. Germline CDR1 reads SNHLY; CDR2 reads FYNNEI.

The V gene is TRBV6-2 or TRBV6-3, the J gene TRBJ2-4; D is possibly TRBD1 (6 bases). V was clipped by 4 bases and J by 5 bases, with 12 bases between them. Germline V gene lookup returns CDR1 MNHEY and CDR2 SVGEGT. The CDR3 consists of 14 residues. The DNA of the CDR3 is TGTGCCAGCAGTTTTCGACAGGTGGAAAACATTCAGTACTTC. Residues: CASSFRQVENIQYF.

The chain has TRBV11-1 and TRBJ1-2; a weak D match, TRBD1 (5 bases). V shed 5 bases and J shed 8 bases, with 9 bases lying between them. The CDR3 has 11 amino acids. Germline V gives CDR1 SGHAT, CDR2 FQDESV (reference sequence). The chain's CDR3 is CASSAGDGYTF. Written as DNA, the CDR3 is TGTGCCAGCAGCGCTGGGGACGGCTACACCTTC.

In its sample, this clonotype was seen many times. CDR3 DNA sequence: TGCAGTGCTAGGTTCCGGAATGAAGCTTTCTTT. Translation: CSARFRNEAFF. The chain carries TRBV20-1 and TRBJ1-1, with no clear D. Germline V gene lookup returns CDR1 DFQATT and CDR2 SNEGSKA (reference sequence). This CDR3 comprises 11 residues. V lost 3 bases, J lost 7 bases, and 9 bases lay in between.

This clonotype was seen many times. The gene calls are TRBV11-2 and TRBJ2-3; no reliable D call. With 0 bases removed from V and 4 bases from J, the gap between germline ends came to 11 bases. The CDR3 runs to 15 residues. Germline assignment: CDR1 SGHAT and CDR2 FQNNGV. This CDR3 reads CASSLDPSHADTQYF. In nucleotides, the CDR3 is TGTGCCAGCAGCTTAGATCCTAGTCACGCAGATACGCAGTATTTT. Drawing the rest from reference TRBV11-2 and TRBJ2-3, the complete variable domain is EAGVAQSPRYKIIEKRQSVAFWCNPISGHATLYWYQQILGQGPKLLIQFQNNGVVDDSQLPKDRFSAERLKGVDSTLKIQPAKLEDSAVYLCASSLDPSHADTQYFGPGTRLTVL.